Each of the 27 T cell receptor beta chains below was sequenced from the same sample in a study of blood T cells in healthy people across ages (dated by TCRdb to the mid-2010s). Receptor libraries were prepared by 5' RACE. Sequencing instrument: Illumina HiSeq 2500. A second PCR of about 7 to 12 cycles was run with a J-beta primer mix and a sample-barcoded 5' primer. TCRdb reprocessing: public reads trimmed at Q25 with fastp, clones called with MiXCR, in-frame beta chains kept. Identical CDR3 proteins give one entry, which carries the most common genes and DNA. The sample contains hundreds of thousands of distinct CDR3 sequences, roughly 64% of them found a single time. The ten largest account for around 22% of the sample. The sample was blood. The receptors were sampled from a man aged 25-45 years in good health.

The chain carries TRBV11-1 and TRBJ2-5; the D gene could be TRBD1 or TRBD2 (5 bases each). The end of the DNA fits TRBJ2-7 better, so the J call may be wrong. The CDR3 is made up of 14 amino acids. The germline CDR1 and CDR2 sequences are SGHAT and FQDESV (reference sequence). CDR3 sequence reads: CASSLIGTYSEQYF. CDR3 DNA: TGTGCCAGCAGCTTAATAGGGACCTACAGCGAGCAGTACTTC.

About this clonotype: Compared with germline, one end of the junction differs, possibly owing to a read error. The chain has TRBV29-1 and TRBJ1-2, with 7 bases aligning to TRBD1. There are 13 residues in the CDR3. The V gene's germline CDR1 is SQVTM and CDR2 ANQGSEA. CDR3 coding DNA: TGCAGCGCAGACGACAGGGACGACTATGGCCACACCTTC. Encoded protein: CSADDRDDYGHTF.

This clonotype was recorded a few times. The V gene is TRBV29-1, the J gene TRBJ2-3; D possibly corresponds to TRBD1 (5 bases). CDR1 and CDR2 from the germline V gene are SQVTM and ANQGSEA. There are 13 residues in the CDR3. Trimming took 3 bases from V and 3 from J, leaving 10 bases between them. CDR3 nucleotides: TGCAGCGTTGACAGGGATAGTACAGATACGCAGTATTTT. The encoded protein is CSVDRDSTDTQYF.

The chain is built from TRBV5-8 and TRBJ1-1; tentatively, D is TRBD1 (6 bases). Looked up from germline, CDR1 is SGHTS and CDR2 is YDEGEE. This CDR3 has 15 residues. The ends were cut back, 1 base at V and 10 bases at J, with 20 bases in the middle. CDR3 in amino acids: CASSLLFARGRAAFF. Here the CDR3 DNA reads TGTGCCAGCAGCTTGCTCTTCGCCAGGGGCCGAGCAGCTTTCTTT.

V usage is TRBV4-3 and J usage is TRBJ2-7; TRBD1 is a possible D gene (5 bases). V dropped 1 base and J dropped 0 bases, with 10 bases sitting between them. This CDR3 comprises 15 residues. Germline V CDR1 and CDR2: LGHNA, YSLEER. The CDR3 loop reads CASSQVGQSSYEQYF. The CDR3 DNA is TGCGCCAGCAGCCAAGTGGGGCAAAGCTCCTACGAGCAGTACTTC.

This chain links TRBV20-1 with TRBJ2-3; 10 bases line up with TRBD2. With 3 bases clipped from V and 7 bases from J, the junction kept 10 bases outside the gene matches. Per germline, CDR1 DFQATT and CDR2 SNEGSKA (reference sequence). The CDR3 totals 15 residues. The CDR3 here is CSARSPAGGAHTQYF. CDR3 sequence (DNA): TGCAGTGCTAGGAGCCCAGCGGGGGGGGCCCATACGCAGTATTTT.

This rearrangement joins TRBV10-3 to TRBJ2-5, with unresolved D. The CDR3 has 15 amino acids. From germline, CDR1 is ENHRY and CDR2 SYGVKD. V was trimmed by 0 bases and J by 5 bases, leaving 13 bases between them. The CDR3 nucleotides are TGTGCCATCAGTGAGTCGACTCGAGAAGGGGAGACCCAGTACTTC. Translated: CAISESTREGETQYF.

The genes are TRBV4-3 and TRBJ1-2, with 7 bases matching TRBD1. J was trimmed by 8 bases and V by 1 base; bases with no gene match: 7. The CDR3 sequence is 14 residues long. Germline V CDR1 and CDR2: LGHNA, YSLEER. This CDR3 is CASSQATGNGGYTF. The DNA for the CDR3 is TGCGCCAGCAGCCAAGCGACAGGGAATGGCGGCTACACCTTC.

The chain recombines TRBV12-3 or TRBV12-4 with TRBJ1-2; TRBD1 is a possible D gene (6 bases). V gave up 6 bases and J gave up 6 bases, with 17 bases separating them. The CDR3 runs to 14 residues. For the CDR3, the DNA is TGTGCCAGCAGCTCTACAGGGAAAGCGGATGGCTACACCTTC. This gives the protein CASSSTGKADGYTF.

The chain combines TRBV20-1 with TRBJ2-7; D possibly corresponds to TRBD1 (6 bases). This CDR3 has 15 amino acids. Trimming stripped 0 bases from V and 2 bases from J, with 14 bases between. The germline gives CDR1 DFQATT, CDR2 SNEGSKA (reference sequence). Here the CDR3 reads CSAREGPGATYEQYF. The CDR3 DNA sequence: TGCAGTGCTAGAGAGGGCCCAGGGGCCACCTACGAGCAGTACTTC.

This chain joins TRBV5-6 and TRBJ2-7, with 11 nucleotides matching TRBD1. CDR1 and CDR2 (germline): SGHDT, YYEEEE. Trimming removed 4 bases from V and 7 bases from J; junction bases left unmatched: 10. The CDR3 spans 15 residues. The CDR3 DNA sequence: TGTGCCAGCAGCGCCGGGACAGGGGGTATGAGGGAGCAGTACTTC. Amino acids: CASSAGTGGMREQYF. Full variable domain (outside the CDR3, taken from reference TRBV5-6 and TRBJ2-7): DAGVTQSPTHLIKTRGQQVTLRCSPKSGHDTVSWYQQALGQGPQFIFQYYEEEERQRGNFPDRFSGHQFPNYSSELNVNALLLGDSALYLCASSAGTGGMREQYFGPGTRLTVT.

The genes are TRBV7-6 and TRBJ1-5, with D maybe TRBD1 (6 bases). CDR1 is SGHVS, CDR2 FNYEAQ, per germline. This CDR3 has 15 amino acids. V dropped 5 bases and J dropped 2 bases, with 13 bases sitting between them. The CDR3 coding sequence is TGTGCCAGCAGCCGTCTCGCAGGGGGCAATCAGCCCCAGCATTTT. Translating gives CASSRLAGGNQPQHF.

This clonotype was picked up a small number of times. The genes are TRBV10-3 and TRBJ1-2; D is perhaps TRBD1 (6 bases). V dropped 7 bases and J dropped 0 bases, with 18 bases sitting between them. The CDR3 has 16 residues. Per germline, CDR1 ENHRY and CDR2 SYGVKD. This chain's CDR3 is CAIKSDRSEANYGYTF. DNA for the CDR3: TGTGCCATCAAAAGCGACAGGTCTGAAGCTAACTATGGCTACACCTTC.

The chain employs TRBV12-5 and TRBJ2-5; 7 nucleotides align to TRBD1. The last part of the DNA fits TRBJ2-7 better; the J call may be wrong. Germline CDR1 and CDR2: LGHNT and FRNRAP. The CDR3 spans 14 residues. CDR3 nucleotide sequence: TGTGCTAGTGGTCCAGGGACAGTAAACTACGAGCAGTACTTC. Translating it yields CASGPGTVNYEQYF.

The table lists this clonotype with a few counts. V is TRBV29-1 and J is TRBJ2-3; maybe TRBD1 (5 bases). The V end was cut by 3 bases, the J end by 4 bases, with 11 bases between. The CDR3 has 13 residues. Germline CDR1 SQVTM, CDR2 ANQGSEA. As DNA, the CDR3 is TGCAGCGTTGACAGGATAGGGGCAGATACGCAGTATTTT. It encodes CSVDRIGADTQYF.

V and J are TRBV5-1 and TRBJ1-2, with 8 bases identical to TRBD1. Germline lookup yields CDR1 SGHRS and CDR2 YFSETQ. The CDR3 is 15 residues long. Trimming cost V 2 bases and J 6 bases; bases outside gene matches: 9. The CDR3 DNA reads as TGCGCCAGCAGCTTAGGACAGGGCGATTGGGATGGCTACACCTTC. It encodes CASSLGQGDWDGYTF. The variable domain in full, with the rest retrieved from reference TRBV5-1 and TRBJ1-2, is KAGVTQTPRYLIKTRGQQVTLSCSPISGHRSVSWYQQTPGQGLQFLFEYFSETQRNKGNFPGRFSGRQFSNSRSEMNVSTLELGDSALYLCASSLGQGDWDGYTFGSGTRLTVV.

The chain uses TRBV7-2 and TRBJ2-1; 7 nucleotides agree with TRBD2. Germline-derived CDR1 and CDR2 are SGHTA and FQGNSA. Trimming at V came to 5 bases and at J to 1 base, leaving 8 bases not matched to a gene. This CDR3 region has 16 residues. The DNA for the CDR3 is TGTGCCAGCAGCCTTAGCGGGTTGAAATCCTACAATGAGCAGTTCTTC. Translation: CASSLSGLKSYNEQFF.

This clonotype has only a few counts. This chain links TRBV28 with TRBJ2-1; 14 nucleotides align to TRBD2. CDR1 and CDR2 from the germline V gene are MDHEN and SYDVKM. J gave up 3 bases and V 1 base, and 8 bases lay outside the gene matches. There are 19 residues in the CDR3. For the CDR3, the DNA is TGTGCCAGCAGTTTATTTTGGACTAGCGGGAGGACCATCTACAATGAGCAGTTCTTC. This translates into CASSLFWTSGRTIYNEQFF.

This clonotype was counted a few times. This chain connects TRBV6-6 to TRBJ2-7, with D tentatively TRBD1 (6 bases). Germline loops: CDR1 MNHNY, CDR2 SVGAGI (reference sequence). V was trimmed by 6 bases and J by 9 bases, leaving 21 bases between them. The CDR3 totals 14 residues. This CDR3 reads CASRPQDSPIGQYF. CDR3 nucleotides: TGTGCCAGCAGACCCCAGGACAGCCCTATCGGGCAGTACTTC.

The gene calls are TRBV6-5 and TRBJ1-1, with no clear D. The CDR3 is 14 residues long. The germline gives CDR1 MNHEY, CDR2 SVGAGI. Trimming took 2 bases from V and 4 from J, leaving 11 bases between them. The CDR3 coding sequence is TGTGCCAGCAGTTACGCCCGGTCAAGCACTGAAGCTTTCTTT. Translating gives CASSYARSSTEAFF.

The chain is built from TRBV11-2 and TRBJ2-1; 8 nucleotides line up with TRBD2. After removal of 4 bases from V and 0 bases from J, the junction contained 5 bases not matched to a gene. There are 16 residues in the CDR3. Germline V gene sequence: CDR1 SGHAT, CDR2 FQNNGV. As DNA, the CDR3 is TGTGCCAGCAGCTCGCGGGGGGACCACTCCTACAATGAGCAGTTCTTC. This codes for CASSSRGDHSYNEQFF. Looking up the rest from reference TRBV11-2 and TRBJ2-1 gives the full variable domain: EAGVAQSPRYKIIEKRQSVAFWCNPISGHATLYWYQQILGQGPKLLIQFQNNGVVDDSQLPKDRFSAERLKGVDSTLKIQPAKLEDSAVYLCASSSRGDHSYNEQFFGPGTRLTVL.

CDR3 nucleotides: TGTGCCAGCAGCCGCCCGGGGGGGCAGGTGACAGATACGCAGTATTTT. Translated: CASSRPGGQVTDTQYF. This rearrangement joins TRBV7-6 to TRBJ2-3; TRBD2 matches at 8 bases. The junction had 10 bases not matched to a gene; V was cut back by 5 bases and J by 3 bases. Germline V gene sequence: CDR1 SGHVS, CDR2 FNYEAQ. CDR3 size: 16 residues. Supplemented by reference TRBV7-6 and TRBJ2-3, the full variable domain reads GAGVSQSPRYKVTKRGQDVALRCDPISGHVSLYWYRQALGQGPEFLTYFNYEAQQDKSGLPNDRFSAERPEGSISTLTIQRTEQRDSAMYRCASSRPGGQVTDTQYFGPGTRLTVL.

This clonotype was counted many times. The gene calls are TRBV20-1 and TRBJ2-7; 12 bases map to TRBD2. V lost 6 bases and J lost 1; bases outside the gene matches: 7. Germline CDR1 DFQATT, CDR2 SNEGSKA (reference sequence). There are 15 residues in the CDR3. This CDR3 is CSASASGGGSYEQYF. Written as DNA, the CDR3 is TGCAGTGCAAGTGCTAGCGGGGGGGGGTCCTACGAGCAGTACTTC.

V gene TRBV7-9 combines with J gene TRBJ1-2; 9 bases are shared with TRBD1. From germline, CDR1 is SEHNR and CDR2 FQNEAQ (reference sequence). Losses at the gene ends were 2 bases for V and 1 base for J; bases not matched to a gene: 5. The CDR3 contains 16 residues. CDR3 in amino acids: CASSLIPGQGNYGYTF. CDR3 coding DNA: TGTGCCAGCAGCTTAATACCGGGACAGGGTAACTATGGCTACACCTTC.

The CDR3 here is CASRGRVSGDTQYF. The CDR3 region has the DNA TGTGCCAGCCGTGGCAGAGTGAGCGGAGATACGCAGTATTTT. The chain carries TRBV12-3 or TRBV12-4 and TRBJ2-3; D perhaps matches TRBD2 (5 bases). This CDR3 region has 14 residues. V was cut by 8 bases and J by 5 bases, with 17 bases left in between.

The genes are TRBV15 and TRBJ2-7, with 8 bases identical to TRBD1. This CDR3 is 14 amino acids long. With V trimmed by 5 bases and J by 1 base, 4 bases remained unmatched. Germline CDR1 and CDR2: LNHNV and YYDKDF (reference sequence). CDR3 sequence: CATSGYRGSYEQYF. For the CDR3, the DNA is TGTGCCACCAGCGGGTACAGGGGGTCCTACGAGCAGTACTTC.

A few counts support this clonotype. The chain uses TRBV29-1 and TRBJ1-4, with D perhaps TRBD1 (6 bases). Germline values: CDR1 SQVTM, CDR2 ANQGSEA. The CDR3 loop spans 14 amino acids. V lost 5 bases to trimming and J lost 4 bases, with 14 bases between them. The CDR3 loop is CSVSGARGNEKLFF. DNA of the CDR3: TGCAGCGTTTCAGGGGCGCGGGGTAATGAAAAACTGTTTTTT.